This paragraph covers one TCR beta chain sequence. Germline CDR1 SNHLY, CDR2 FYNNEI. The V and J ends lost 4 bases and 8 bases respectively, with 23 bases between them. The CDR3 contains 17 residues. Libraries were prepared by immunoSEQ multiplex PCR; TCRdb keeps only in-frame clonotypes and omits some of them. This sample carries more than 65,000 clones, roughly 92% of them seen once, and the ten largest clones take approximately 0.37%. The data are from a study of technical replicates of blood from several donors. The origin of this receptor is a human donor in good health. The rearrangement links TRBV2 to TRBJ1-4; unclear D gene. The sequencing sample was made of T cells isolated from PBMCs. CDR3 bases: TGTGCCAGCAGTGCGGACCGGGGAGGCCGTGTCTCGGAAAAACTGTTTTTT. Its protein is CASSADRGGRVSEKLFF.